This record concerns one T cell receptor (beta chain) sequence. Antigen unknown. This CDR3 contains 13 residues. Per the germline V gene, CDR1 is SGHRS and CDR2 is YFSETQ. Trimming took 5 bases from V and 7 from J, leaving 14 bases between them. These data come from a study of cytomegalovirus exposure and HLA in healthy donors. Regarding the study as a whole: Several top significant clusters appeared, in a later analysis, to be linked to common viral pathogens.

PCR primers comprised 60 Vbeta and 13 Jbeta primers. Sequencing was performed with immunoSEQ multiplex PCR; in TCRdb, only in-frame clones are kept and a portion is missing. The data show about 130,000 clones, with about 11% seen just once and under 6% held by the top ten. The clonotype comes from a woman between 18 and 29 years old in good health and CMV-seropositive. The J gene is TRBJ2-3, the V gene TRBV5-1; no clear D gene. Sequencing was performed on PBMCs. This CDR3 reads CASRASVVYTQYF. As DNA, the CDR3 is TGCGCCAGCAGGGCCTCAGTGGTATATACGCAGTATTTT. Drawing the rest from reference TRBV5-1 and TRBJ2-3, the complete variable domain is KAGVTQTPRYLIKTRGQQVTLSCSPISGHRSVSWYQQTPGQGLQFLFEYFSETQRNKGNFPGRFSGRQFSNSRSEMNVSTLELGDSALYLCASRASVVYTQYFGPGTRLTVL.